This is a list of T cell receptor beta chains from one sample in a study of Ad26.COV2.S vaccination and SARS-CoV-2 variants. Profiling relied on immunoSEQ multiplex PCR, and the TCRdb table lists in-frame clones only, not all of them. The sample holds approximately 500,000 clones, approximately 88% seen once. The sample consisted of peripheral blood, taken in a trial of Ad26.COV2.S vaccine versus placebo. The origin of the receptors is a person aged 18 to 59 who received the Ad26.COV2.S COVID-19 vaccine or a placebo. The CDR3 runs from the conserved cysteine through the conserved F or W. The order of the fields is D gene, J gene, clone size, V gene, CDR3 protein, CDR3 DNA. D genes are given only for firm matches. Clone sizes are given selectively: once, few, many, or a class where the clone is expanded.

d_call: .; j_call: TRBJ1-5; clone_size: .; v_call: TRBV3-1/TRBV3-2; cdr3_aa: CASSQRGIPGNPYQPQHF; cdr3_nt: TGTGCCAGCAGCCAAAGAGGAATTCCCGGCAACCCTTATCAGCCCCAGCATTTT
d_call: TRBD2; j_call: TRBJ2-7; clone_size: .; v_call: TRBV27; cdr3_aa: CASSHGTSGPYEQYF; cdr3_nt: TGTGCCAGCAGTCACGGGACTAGCGGTCCCTACGAGCAGTACTTC
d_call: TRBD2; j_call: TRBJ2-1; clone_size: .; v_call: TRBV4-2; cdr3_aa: CASSQDPLPRTSGRNEQFF; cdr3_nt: TGTGCCAGCAGCCAAGATCCCCTCCCTCGGACTAGCGGGAGGAATGAGCAGTTCTTC
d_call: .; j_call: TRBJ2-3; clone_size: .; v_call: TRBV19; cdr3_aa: CASSTDRRKDTQYF; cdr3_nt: TGTGCCAGTAGTACAGACAGGCGAAAAGATACGCAGTATTTT
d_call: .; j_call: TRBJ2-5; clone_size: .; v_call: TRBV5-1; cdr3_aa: CASRVGGARQETQYF; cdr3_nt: TGCGCCAGCAGGGTTGGGGGGGCCCGCCAAGAGACCCAGTACTTC
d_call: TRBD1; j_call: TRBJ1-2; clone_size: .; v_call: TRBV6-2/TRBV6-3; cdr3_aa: CASSRSVRDRASYGYTF; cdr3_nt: TGTGCCAGCAGTAGGTCGGTCCGGGACAGGGCCTCCTATGGCTACACCTTC
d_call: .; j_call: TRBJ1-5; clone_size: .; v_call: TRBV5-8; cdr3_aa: CASSFTQVVNQPQHF; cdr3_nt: TGTGCCAGCAGCTTTACACAGGTCGTAAATCAGCCCCAGCATTTT
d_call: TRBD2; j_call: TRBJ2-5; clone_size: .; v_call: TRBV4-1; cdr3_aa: CASSSTSDYGETQYF; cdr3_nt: TGCGCCAGCAGCTCGACTAGCGATTATGGAGAGACCCAGTACTTC
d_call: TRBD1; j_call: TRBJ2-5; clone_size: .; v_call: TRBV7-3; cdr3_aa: CASSLDRVYGETQYF; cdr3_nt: TGTGCCAGCAGCTTGGACAGGGTTTATGGAGAGACCCAGTACTTC
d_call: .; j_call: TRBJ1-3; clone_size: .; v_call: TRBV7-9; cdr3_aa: CASSHRSGNTIYF; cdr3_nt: TGTGCCAGCAGCCATCGCAGCGGAAACACCATATATTTT
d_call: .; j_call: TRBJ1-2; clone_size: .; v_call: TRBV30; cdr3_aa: CAWSPSLPRWRSDYTF; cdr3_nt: TGTGCCTGGAGTCCCTCTCTTCCGCGGTGGAGGAGTGACTACACCTTC
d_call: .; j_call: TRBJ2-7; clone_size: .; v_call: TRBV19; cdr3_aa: CASSMGPHPPYEQYF; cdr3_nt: TGTGCCAGTAGTATGGGTCCACACCCGCCCTACGAGCAGTACTTC
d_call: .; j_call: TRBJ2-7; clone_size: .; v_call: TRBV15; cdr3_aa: CATSRVVGVSSSYEQYF; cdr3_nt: TGTGCCACCAGCAGAGTCGTAGGAGTCTCTAGCTCCTACGAGCAGTACTTC
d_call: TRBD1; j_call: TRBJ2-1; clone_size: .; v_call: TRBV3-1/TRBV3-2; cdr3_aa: CASSYSDRRYNEQFF; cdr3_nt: TGTGCCAGCAGCTATTCGGACAGGAGATACAATGAGCAGTTCTTC
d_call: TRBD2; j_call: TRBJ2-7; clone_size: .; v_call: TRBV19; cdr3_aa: CASSPAARPSLGLAGEVAYEQYF; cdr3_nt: TGTGCCAGTAGCCCTGCCGCCCGTCCTTCTTTAGGGCTAGCGGGAGAGGTCGCGTACGAGCAGTACTTC
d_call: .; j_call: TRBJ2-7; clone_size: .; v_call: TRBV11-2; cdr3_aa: CASSFRGAITYEQYF; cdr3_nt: TGTGCCAGCAGCTTCAGGGGGGCTATCACCTACGAGCAGTACTTC
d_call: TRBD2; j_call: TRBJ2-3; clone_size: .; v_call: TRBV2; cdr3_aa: CASSRKRERTDTQYF; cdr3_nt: TGTGCCAGCAGTCGAAAGCGGGAGCGCACAGATACGCAGTATTTT
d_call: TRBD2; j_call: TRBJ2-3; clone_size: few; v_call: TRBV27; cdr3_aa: CASKILARSSTDTQYF; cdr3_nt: TGTGCCAGCAAAATACTAGCGAGGAGTAGCACAGATACGCAGTATTTT
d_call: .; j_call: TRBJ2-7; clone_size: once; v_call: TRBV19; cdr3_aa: CASRSGPPRWEQYF; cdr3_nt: TGTGCCAGTAGATCCGGACCCCCACGGTGGGAGCAGTACTTC
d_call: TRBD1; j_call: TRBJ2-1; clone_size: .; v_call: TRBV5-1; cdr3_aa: CASSPVVGQGNEQFF; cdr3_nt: TGCGCCAGCAGCCCAGTGGTGGGACAGGGTAATGAGCAGTTCTTC
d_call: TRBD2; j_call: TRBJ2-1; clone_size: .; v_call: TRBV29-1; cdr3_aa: CSVEDWLAGENEQFF; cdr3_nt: TGCAGCGTTGAAGATTGGCTAGCGGGGGAAAATGAGCAGTTCTTC
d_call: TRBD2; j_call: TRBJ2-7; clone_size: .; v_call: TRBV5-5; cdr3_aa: CASSPYPSGRAYEQYF; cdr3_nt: TGTGCCAGCAGCCCTTATCCTAGCGGGAGGGCCTACGAGCAGTACTTC
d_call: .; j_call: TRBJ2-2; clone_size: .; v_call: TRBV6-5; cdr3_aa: CASRRQTGELFF; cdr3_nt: TGTGCCAGCCGGAGACAAACCGGGGAGCTGTTTTTT
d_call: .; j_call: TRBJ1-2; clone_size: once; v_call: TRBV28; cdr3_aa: CASSFSQGYYGYTF; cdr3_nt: TGTGCCAGCAGTTTTTCGCAGGGGTACTATGGCTACACCTTC
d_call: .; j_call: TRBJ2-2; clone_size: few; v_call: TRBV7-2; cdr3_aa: CASSVTTGTGELFF; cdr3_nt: TGTGCCAGCAGCGTCACAACGGGGACCGGGGAGCTGTTTTTT
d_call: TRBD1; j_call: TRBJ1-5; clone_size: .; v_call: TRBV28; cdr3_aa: CASSPVIQGRQPQHF; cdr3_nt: TGTGCCAGCAGTCCGGTAATACAGGGGAGGCAGCCCCAGCATTTT
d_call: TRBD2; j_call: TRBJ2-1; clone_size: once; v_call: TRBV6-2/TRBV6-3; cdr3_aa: CASSSTAGVAQNEQFF; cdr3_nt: TGTGCCAGCAGTAGCACGGCGGGGGTGGCCCAAAATGAGCAGTTCTTC
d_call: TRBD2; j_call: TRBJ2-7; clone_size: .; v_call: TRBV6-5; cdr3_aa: CASSGGSSYEQYF; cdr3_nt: TGTGCCAGCAGCGGGGGGAGCTCCTACGAGCAGTACTTC
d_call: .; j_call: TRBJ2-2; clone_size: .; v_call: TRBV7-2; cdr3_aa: CASSLVGLSTGELFF; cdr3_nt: TGTGCCAGCAGCTTAGTCGGGTTAAGCACCGGGGAGCTGTTTTTT
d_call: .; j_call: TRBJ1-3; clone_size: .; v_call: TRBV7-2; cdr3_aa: CASSFLGQDSGNTIYF; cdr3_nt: TGTGCCAGCAGCTTTCTGGGACAAGACTCTGGAAACACCATATATTTT
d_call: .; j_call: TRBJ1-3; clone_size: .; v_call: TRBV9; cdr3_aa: CASSVGGSSGNTIYF; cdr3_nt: TGTGCCAGCAGCGTTGGAGGGAGCTCTGGAAACACCATATATTTT
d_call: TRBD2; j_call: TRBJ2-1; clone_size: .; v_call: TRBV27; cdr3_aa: CASSLYVTGTSGRASVPYNEQFF; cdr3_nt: TGTGCCAGCAGTTTATACGTGACCGGGACTAGCGGGAGGGCCTCAGTCCCCTACAATGAGCAGTTCTTC
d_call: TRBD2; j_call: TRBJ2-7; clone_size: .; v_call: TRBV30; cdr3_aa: CAWRTSGAYEQYF; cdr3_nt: TGTGCCTGGCGGACTAGCGGTGCCTACGAGCAGTACTTC
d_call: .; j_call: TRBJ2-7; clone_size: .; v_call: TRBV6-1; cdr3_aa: CASSEAGDPYEQYF; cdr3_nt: TGTGCCAGCAGTGAAGCAGGGGACCCCTACGAGCAGTACTTC
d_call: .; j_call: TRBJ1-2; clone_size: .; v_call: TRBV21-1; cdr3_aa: CASDSGTQANYGYTF; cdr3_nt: TGTGCCAGCGACTCCGGGACCCAAGCTAACTATGGCTACACCTTC
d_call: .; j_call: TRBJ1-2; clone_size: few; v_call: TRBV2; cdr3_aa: CASSVGLNYGYTF; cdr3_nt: TGTGCCAGCAGCGTCGGGCTCAACTATGGCTACACCTTC
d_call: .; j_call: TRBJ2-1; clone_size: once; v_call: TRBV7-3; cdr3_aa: CASSTAGGLLKGEQFF; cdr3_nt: TGTGCCAGCAGCACCGCTGGCGGGCTGTTAAAGGGTGAGCAGTTCTTC
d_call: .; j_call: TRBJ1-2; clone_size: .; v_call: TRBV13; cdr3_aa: CASSPRGPNYGYTF; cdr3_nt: TGTGCCAGCAGCCCGCGGGGTCCTAACTATGGCTACACCTTC
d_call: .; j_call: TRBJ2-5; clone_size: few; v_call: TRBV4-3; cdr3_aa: CASSQDTSSQETQYF; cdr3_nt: TGCGCCAGCAGCCAAGACACTAGCAGCCAAGAGACCCAGTACTTC
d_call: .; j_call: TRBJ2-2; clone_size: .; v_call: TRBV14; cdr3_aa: CASSQDLDAGELFF; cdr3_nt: TGTGCCAGCAGCCAAGATCTTGATGCCGGGGAGCTGTTTTTT
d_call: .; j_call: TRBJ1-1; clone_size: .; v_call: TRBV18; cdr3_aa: CASSPTLNMDSLNTEAFF; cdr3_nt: TGTGCCAGCTCACCTACCTTAAATATGGACAGTTTGAACACTGAAGCTTTCTTT
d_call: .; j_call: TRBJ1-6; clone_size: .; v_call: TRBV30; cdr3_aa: CAWIPQGGLNSPLHF; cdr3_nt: TGTGCCTGGATACCACAGGGAGGGCTTAATTCACCCCTCCACTTT
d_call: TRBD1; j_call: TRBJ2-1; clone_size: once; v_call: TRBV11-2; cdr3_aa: CASSLAGGSYNEQFF; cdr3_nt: TGTGCCAGCAGCTTAGCAGGGGGCTCCTACAATGAGCAGTTCTTC
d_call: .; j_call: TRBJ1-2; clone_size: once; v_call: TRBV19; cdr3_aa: CASSGPARGGNYGYTF; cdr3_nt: TGTGCCAGTAGTGGGCCAGCTCGAGGGGGTAACTATGGCTACACCTTC
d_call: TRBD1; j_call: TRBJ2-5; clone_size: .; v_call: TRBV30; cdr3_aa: CASKNRDSQETQYF; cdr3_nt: TGTGCCTCAAAGAACCGGGACAGCCAAGAGACCCAGTACTTC